This passage covers 30 T cell receptor beta chains from one sample sequenced in a study of blood T cell repertoires in COVID-19. The data were produced by immunoSEQ multiplex PCR, yet TCRdb's version contains in-frame clones alone and is incomplete. Of about 140,000 clones listed, around 88% are singletons. The sequencing input was peripheral blood. The receptor source for this set is a human donor in a cohort sampled during active COVID-19.

The gene calls are TRBV6-6 and TRBJ1-5, with D perhaps TRBD1 (5 bases). The germline V and J ends were trimmed by 6 bases and 7 bases, with 16 bases remaining between them. The CDR3 is 14 amino acids. The germline V gene has CDR1 MNHNY and CDR2 SVGAGI (reference sequence). The CDR3 is CASRVQVTGQPQHF. In DNA form, the CDR3 reads TGTGCCAGCAGGGTACAGGTTACAGGACAGCCCCAGCATTTT.

This rearrangement joins TRBV7-2 to TRBJ2-1; 11 nucleotides align to TRBD2. The V gene end was trimmed by 2 bases and the J gene end by 2 bases; junction bases not matched to a gene: 5. The CDR3 extends over 17 amino acids. Germline V gives CDR1 SGHTA, CDR2 FQGNSA. CDR3 sequence: CASSLLASGGPYNEQFF. CDR3 DNA: TGTGCCAGCAGCTTACTCGCTAGCGGGGGGCCCTACAATGAGCAGTTCTTC.

The rearrangement uses TRBV19 and TRBJ2-2; a possible D gene is TRBD2 (6 bases). The germline CDR1 and CDR2 sequences are LNHDA and SQIVND (reference sequence). Trimming left V 6 bases short and J 0 bases short, with 11 bases between. This CDR3 has 15 residues. The CDR3 loop reads CASRPGGPNTGELFF. In nucleotides, the CDR3 is TGTGCCAGTAGACCCGGGGGTCCGAACACCGGGGAGCTGTTTTTT.

This rearrangement joins TRBV7-8 to TRBJ2-7; maybe TRBD2 (6 bases). The CDR3 is made up of 16 amino acids. Germline V gene sequence: CDR1 SGHVS, CDR2 FQNEAQ. Between the trimmed V and J ends, which lost 5 bases and 0 bases, there was a span of 17 bases. As DNA, the CDR3 is TGTGCCAGCAGCCCAAGGCGGGACCCAAGCTCCTACGAGCAGTACTTC. Protein product: CASSPRRDPSSYEQYF.

The V and J genes are TRBV5-4 and TRBJ2-7, with D perhaps TRBD2 (6 bases). Germline V CDR1 and CDR2: SGHNT, YYREEE (reference sequence). The CDR3 extends over 15 amino acids. V shed 0 bases and J shed 0 bases, with 10 bases lying between them. The CDR3 protein is CASSLEGRRSYEQYF. The DNA for the CDR3 is TGTGCCAGCAGCTTGGAGGGGAGGCGCTCCTACGAGCAGTACTTC.

This sequence joins TRBV19 and TRBJ2-7; 9 bases match TRBD1. Germline CDR1 and CDR2: LNHDA and SQIVND (reference sequence). This CDR3 has 15 amino acids. After removal of 3 bases from V and 7 bases from J, the junction contained 10 bases not matched to a gene. CDR3 protein: CASSMPGQGIKEQYF. CDR3 nucleotide sequence: TGTGCCAGTAGTATGCCGGGACAGGGAATCAAGGAGCAGTACTTC.

The chain is built from TRBV5-4 and TRBJ1-1; 7 bases align to TRBD1. Germline CDR1 reads SGHNT; CDR2 reads YYREEE (reference sequence). The CDR3 runs to 14 residues. The trim removed 4 bases at V and 1 base at J, leaving 4 bases unmatched. The CDR3 loop is CASSLGQANTEAFF. The CDR3 region has the DNA TGTGCCAGCAGCCTCGGACAGGCGAACACTGAAGCTTTCTTT.

The chain recombines TRBV19 with TRBJ2-1; 8 positions agree with TRBD1. CDR3 size: 14 residues. The V segment lost 4 bases and the J segment 6 bases; nucleotides outside the gene matches: 5. CDR1 and CDR2 (germline): LNHDA, SQIVND (reference sequence). The CDR3 sequence: CASSTQGARNEQFF. CDR3 nucleotide sequence: TGTGCCAGTAGTACCCAGGGGGCGCGCAATGAGCAGTTCTTC.

This chain connects TRBV4-1 to TRBJ2-3; 7 bases align to TRBD1. After removal of 4 bases from V and 4 bases from J, the junction contained 5 bases not matched to a gene. Germline-derived CDR1 and CDR2 are MGHRA and YSYEKL. The CDR3 runs to 14 residues. Here the CDR3 reads CASSPGQAPDTQYF. The CDR3 DNA reads TGCGCCAGCAGCCCCGGACAGGCTCCAGATACGCAGTATTTT.

This clone was seen only once. The J gene is TRBJ1-2, the V gene TRBV15; TRBD1 agrees at 9 bases. The CDR3 consists of 15 residues. CDR1 and CDR2 (germline): LNHNV, YYDKDF (reference sequence). V was pared by 0 bases and J by 9 bases, with 8 bases of the junction left unmatched. CDR3 nucleotide sequence: TGTGCCACCAGCAGAGATGGGGACAGGGTGGGTCGCTACACCTTC. This sequence encodes CATSRDGDRVGRYTF.

For this clone: The sample has other DNA sequences that encode this CDR3 too. The gene calls are TRBV5-4 and TRBJ2-7, with TRBD1 as a possible D gene (6 bases). The germline V gene has CDR1 SGHNT and CDR2 YYREEE (reference sequence). V lost 1 base to trimming and J lost 1 base, with 6 bases between them. The CDR3 totals 13 residues. Here the CDR3 DNA reads TGTGCCAGCAGCTTGCAGGGGTCCTACGAGCAGTACTTC. Translating gives CASSLQGSYEQYF.

This clone turned up a few times. The chain combines TRBV11-2 with TRBJ2-7, with 9 nucleotides matching TRBD1. Trimming cost V 6 bases and J 7 bases; bases outside gene matches: 7. The CDR3 is 13 residues long. Germline loops: CDR1 SGHAT, CDR2 FQNNGV. This chain's CDR3 is CASSQQGAREQYF. The CDR3 nucleotides read TGTGCCAGCAGTCAACAGGGGGCCCGGGAGCAGTACTTC.

The genes are TRBV7-3 and TRBJ2-1; 10 bases match TRBD1. The V and J ends lost 6 bases and 5 bases, in that order; junction bases with no gene match: 19. Germline V gene data show CDR1 as SGHTA and CDR2 as FQGTGA. This CDR3 has 19 residues. CDR3 bases: TGTGCCAGCAGTGTCATTGGACAGGGGGATCCCAATACCAACAATGAGCAGTTCTTC. This codes for CASSVIGQGDPNTNNEQFF. Variable domain in full (rest from reference TRBV7-3 and TRBJ2-1): GAGVSQTPSNKVTEKGKYVELRCDPISGHTALYWYRQSLGQGPEFLIYFQGTGAADDSGLPNDRFFAVRPEGSVSTLKIQRTERGDSAVYLCASSVIGQGDPNTNNEQFFGPGTRLTVL.

In its sample, this clone ranks as large (0.1 to 1%). The rearrangement links TRBV15 to TRBJ2-7; TRBD1 matches at 11 bases. The germline gives CDR1 LNHNV, CDR2 YYDKDF (reference sequence). V lost 3 bases, J lost 6 bases, and 4 bases stayed unmatched. The CDR3 length is 14 residues. The DNA of the CDR3 is TGTGCCACCAGCAGGGGACAGGGGGGCCGCGAGCAGTACTTC. It yields the protein CATSRGQGGREQYF.

The rearrangement uses TRBV4-1 and TRBJ1-2, with 7 bases aligning to TRBD1. The germline CDR1 and CDR2 sequences are MGHRA and YSYEKL. The CDR3 spans 16 residues. V dropped 2 bases and J dropped 8; count of bases not matched to a gene: 14. In nucleotides, the CDR3 is TGCGCCAGCAGCCAACCCTCGACAGGGCGGGGGGGAGGCTACACCTTC. This translates into CASSQPSTGRGGGYTF.

J is TRBJ2-3 and V is TRBV6-5, with 11 bases matching TRBD2. Looked up from germline, CDR1 is MNHEY and CDR2 is SVGAGI. This CDR3 region has 15 residues. V shed 6 bases and J 1 base; nucleotides not matched to a gene: 3. The CDR3 spells CASRPTSGGTDTQYF. The CDR3 coding sequence is TGTGCCAGCAGGCCGACTAGCGGGGGCACAGATACGCAGTATTTT.

This clone has only one observation. V is TRBV5-1 and J is TRBJ2-3; TRBD2 might be the D (7 bases). Germline V lookup: CDR1 SGHRS, CDR2 YFSETQ. The CDR3 length is 17 residues. The V end lost 0 bases, the J end lost 2 bases, and 16 bases lay between the germline ends. The DNA of the CDR3 is TGCGCCAGCAGCTTGGAAATAGCCGGGGGGCTCACAGATACGCAGTATTTT. As protein: CASSLEIAGGLTDTQYF.

The CDR3: CASSPSRLDEKLFF. As DNA, the CDR3 is TGTGCCAGCTCACCCTCCCGACTTGATGAAAAACTGTTTTTT. The V and J genes are TRBV18 and TRBJ1-4; D call uncertain. CDR1 KGHSH and CDR2 LQKENI come from the germline V gene. This CDR3 is built from 14 residues. V lost 3 bases and J lost 6, with 11 bases in between.

The chain is built from TRBV7-2 and TRBJ2-2; 12 bases agree with TRBD2. Germline V gives CDR1 SGHTA, CDR2 FQGNSA. This CDR3 has 19 residues. After removal of 4 bases from V and 4 bases from J, the junction contained 13 bases not matched to a gene. The CDR3 DNA is TGTGCCAGCAGCTCGACTCAACTTGGACTAGCGGGGATCACCGGGGAGCTGTTTTTT. It is translated as CASSSTQLGLAGITGELFF.

The chain combines TRBV6-4 with TRBJ1-2; 9 positions agree with TRBD1. The CDR3 loop spans 18 amino acids. Germline-derived CDR1 and CDR2 are MRHNA and SNTAGT. Unmatched junction bases numbered 17, after V lost 4 bases and J lost 5 bases. Here the CDR3 DNA reads TGTGCCAGCAGTGTGCGGAGTACTACAGGGGGCTTAGGTTATGGCTACACCTTC. Its translation is CASSVRSTTGGLGYGYTF.

A few counts support this clone. This chain joins TRBV11-2 and TRBJ1-1; perhaps TRBD1 as D (6 bases). This CDR3 region has 13 residues. V was cut by 4 bases and J by 5 bases, with 11 bases left in between. In germline, CDR1 is SGHAT, CDR2 FQNNGV. CDR3 nucleotides: TGTGCCAGCAGCTCAGGGGCCAGGACTGAAGCTTTCTTT. Translated: CASSSGARTEAFF. Drawing the rest from reference TRBV11-2 and TRBJ1-1, the complete variable domain is EAGVAQSPRYKIIEKRQSVAFWCNPISGHATLYWYQQILGQGPKLLIQFQNNGVVDDSQLPKDRFSAERLKGVDSTLKIQPAKLEDSAVYLCASSSGARTEAFFGQGTRLTVV.

The V gene is TRBV27, the J gene TRBJ1-1; 11 nucleotides agree with TRBD1. This CDR3 is 15 amino acids long. Trimming at V came to 7 bases and at J to 2 bases, leaving 6 bases not matched to a gene. Germline V gene lookup returns CDR1 MNHEY and CDR2 SMNVEV (reference sequence). The CDR3 nucleotides read TGTGCCAGCACGGACAGGGGGCGCATAAACACTGAAGCTTTCTTT. Its protein product is CASTDRGRINTEAFF.

The chain combines TRBV6-5 with TRBJ2-7; 8 nucleotides align to TRBD2. The CDR3 spans 13 residues. The V gene's germline CDR1 is MNHEY and CDR2 SVGAGI. With V trimmed by 5 bases and J by 9 bases, 9 bases remained unmatched. CDR3 sequence (DNA): TGTGCCAGCAGTCTCGGGGGGGCCGCTATGCAGTACTTC. Translating it yields CASSLGGAAMQYF.

The rearrangement uses TRBV5-1 and TRBJ2-1; 11 nucleotides match TRBD1. Trimming took 1 base from V and 6 from J; bases not matched to a gene: 3. The CDR3 consists of 15 residues. The germline gives CDR1 SGHRS, CDR2 YFSETQ. The CDR3 loop is CASSLSGQGANEQFF. DNA for the CDR3: TGCGCCAGCAGCTTGTCTGGACAGGGGGCCAATGAGCAGTTCTTC.

V gene TRBV4-1 combines with J gene TRBJ1-1; D might be TRBD1 (6 bases). The V end lost 0 bases, the J end lost 0 bases, and 8 bases lay between the germline ends. This CDR3 is built from 15 residues. Germline V CDR1 and CDR2: MGHRA, YSYEKL. The CDR3 nucleotides are TGCGCCAGCAGCCAAGACAGGGGATTGAACACTGAAGCTTTCTTT. Protein product: CASSQDRGLNTEAFF.

The chain is built from TRBV25-1 and TRBJ1-3; D unclear. Per germline, CDR1 MGHDK and CDR2 SYGVNS. Trimming stripped 4 bases from V and 5 bases from J, with 3 bases between. The length of the CDR3 is 11 residues. The CDR3 nucleotides read TGTGCCAGCAGTGCCAGAAACACCATATATTTT. Protein sequence: CASSARNTIYF.

The rearrangement links TRBV19 to TRBJ1-1, with 7 nucleotides matching TRBD1. In germline, CDR1 is LNHDA, CDR2 SQIVND (reference sequence). This CDR3 is 15 amino acids long. Trimming cost V 4 bases and J 4 bases; bases outside gene matches: 9. The CDR3 nucleotides read TGTGCCAGTAGTACCGCAGCGACAGGGACCACTGAAGCTTTCTTT. It is translated as CASSTAATGTTEAFF.

The chain combines TRBV5-5 with TRBJ2-1; 8 nucleotides match TRBD1. The germline CDR1 and CDR2 sequences are SGHKS and YYEKEE (reference sequence). The CDR3 is made up of 15 amino acids. V lost 4 bases, J lost 7 bases, and 10 bases stayed unmatched. The CDR3: CASSPKDRAINEQFF. CDR3 in DNA: TGTGCCAGCAGCCCTAAGGACAGGGCGATAAATGAGCAGTTCTTC.

This chain uses TRBV5-6 with TRBJ2-2, with D possibly matching TRBD2 (6 bases). V gave up 0 bases and J gave up 3 bases, with 12 bases separating them. The V gene's germline CDR1 is SGHDT and CDR2 YYEEEE. The CDR3 length is 16 residues. In DNA form, the CDR3 reads TGTGCCAGCAGCTTGGGGCGGGACGGATACACCGGGGAGCTGTTTTTT. Translating it yields CASSLGRDGYTGELFF.

The J gene is TRBJ1-1, the V gene TRBV20-1; D ambiguous. V lost 3 bases, J lost 2 bases, and 10 bases lay in between. The CDR3 sequence is 13 residues long. Germline V CDR1 and CDR2: DFQATT, SNEGSKA (reference sequence). For the CDR3, the DNA is TGCAGTGCTAGTCCCGACATTAACACTGAAGCTTTCTTT. It codes for CSASPDINTEAFF.